Below are 31 T cell receptor beta chains sequenced from a single sample in a study of Graves' ophthalmopathy and Graves' hyperthyroidism. RNA transcripts were the template, and TCR beta CDR3 regions were amplified from them. After a first-round RT-PCR with HTBI primers, a second-round multiplex PCR was run. Via MiXCR, TCRdb re-called the multiplex PCR reads, giving one row per CDR3 protein. The data show hundreds of thousands of distinct CDR3 sequences, roughly 20% seen once. The sample consisted of peripheral blood. The receptors stem from a woman between 18 and 29 years old with stable Graves' hyperthyroidism. Some clones in this sample may be carry-over from other donors' samples.

Of note for this clonotype: A junction end diverges from the germline sequence, so it may reflect a read error. V usage is TRBV6-1 and J usage is TRBJ2-5; perhaps TRBD1 as D (5 bases). The CDR3 has 14 residues. CDR1 MNHNS and CDR2 SASEGT come from the germline V gene. CDR3 protein: CASSRRVGQETKYF. CDR3 sequence (DNA): TGTGCCAGCAGTAGAAGGGTAGGACAAGAGACCAAGTACTTC.

In this sample, this clonotype turned up many times. The chain employs TRBV20-1 and TRBJ2-5, with unresolved D. CDR3 length equals 14 residues. The germline CDR1 and CDR2 sequences are DFQATT and SNEGSKA (reference sequence). V lost 1 base and J 1 base, leaving 10 bases between the germline ends. CDR3 residues: CSARAIVTQETQYF. The CDR3 nucleotides are TGCAGTGCTAGAGCAATAGTGACCCAAGAGACCCAGTACTTC.

This chain uses TRBV7-8 with TRBJ2-7, with D tentatively TRBD1 (5 bases). Trimming took 4 bases from V and 6 from J, leaving 13 bases between them. The CDR3 extends over 13 amino acids. Germline V lookup: CDR1 SGHVS, CDR2 FQNEAQ. The CDR3 loop reads CASSSGQRSEQYF. CDR3 coding DNA: TGTGCCAGCAGCTCTGGACAACGATCCGAGCAGTACTTC.

Many counts were recorded for this clonotype. The chain uses TRBV7-9 and TRBJ2-7; TRBD1 matches 7 bases. With V trimmed by 7 bases and J by 3 bases, 3 bases remained unmatched. The CDR3 totals 12 residues. Germline values: CDR1 SEHNR, CDR2 FQNEAQ (reference sequence). CDR3 bases: TGTGCCAGCACCCCAGGGGGCTACGAGCAGTACTTC. Translating gives CASTPGGYEQYF.

The chain joins TRBV20-1 to TRBJ2-2; TRBD2 agrees at 7 bases. The CDR3 sequence is 16 residues long. Germline CDR1 DFQATT, CDR2 SNEGSKA (reference sequence). V lost 4 bases to trimming and J lost 1 base; unmatched junction nucleotides: 9. The CDR3: CSANSQLALNTGELFF. The CDR3 bases are TGCAGTGCTAATTCCCAACTAGCGCTGAACACCGGGGAGCTGTTTTTT.

Only a few counts were recorded for this clonotype. V gene TRBV30 combines with J gene TRBJ2-5; tentative D call: TRBD1 (5 bases). Germline V lookup: CDR1 GTSNPN, CDR2 SVGIG (reference sequence). Trimming took 0 bases from V and 5 from J, leaving 13 bases between them. CDR3 length equals 14 residues. CDR3 nucleotide sequence: TGTGCCTGGAGTGTACGTTCTCCAGGGGAGACCCAGTACTTC. As protein: CAWSVRSPGETQYF. Full variable domain (outside the CDR3, taken from reference TRBV30 and TRBJ2-5): SQTIHQWPATLVQPVGSPLSLECTVEGTSNPNLYWYRQAAGRGLQLLFYSVGIGQISSEVPQNLSASRPQDRQFILSSKKLLLSDSGFYLCAWSVRSPGETQYFGPGTRLLVL.

The chain employs TRBV15 and TRBJ1-2; TRBD1 matches 11 bases. Germline trimming cut 5 bases from V and 4 bases from J; bases unmatched to any gene: 9. The CDR3 length is 16 residues. Germline CDR1 LNHNV, CDR2 YYDKDF (reference sequence). CDR3 bases: TGTGCCACCAGCTCCTACTCCGGGACAGGGGGCTATGGCTACACCTTC. It specifies CATSSYSGTGGYGYTF.

This clonotype was counted at least ten times. This chain connects TRBV12-3 or TRBV12-4 to TRBJ2-5; 8 bases match TRBD1. Germline trimming cut 6 bases from V and 4 bases from J; bases unmatched to any gene: 10. This CDR3 spans 15 amino acids. CDR3 in amino acids: CASRATGTGRETQYF. The DNA for the CDR3 is TGTGCCAGCAGGGCAACCGGGACAGGCCGAGAGACCCAGTACTTC.

The V call is TRBV10-3, the J call TRBJ2-7, with TRBD1 matching 10 bases. J was trimmed by 0 bases and V by 8 bases; bases with no gene match: 1. The germline CDR1 and CDR2 sequences are ENHRY and SYGVKD. There are 13 residues in the CDR3. The chain's CDR3 is CAIGQGGSYEQYF. The DNA for the CDR3 is TGTGCCATCGGACAGGGGGGCTCCTACGAGCAGTACTTC.

This clonotype was observed a handful of times. This chain links TRBV6-1 with TRBJ1-2, with D possibly matching TRBD1 (5 bases). CDR3 length: 14 amino acids. Germline loops: CDR1 MNHNS, CDR2 SASEGT. Trimming left V 7 bases short and J 0 bases short, with 12 bases between. CDR3 protein: CASNPEGSNYGYTF. DNA for the CDR3: TGTGCCAGCAACCCCGAGGGGTCTAACTATGGCTACACCTTC.

With regard to this clonotype: The missing conserved phenylalanine or tryptophan at the end of this CDR3 makes a read error likely. Because the CDR3's place on the DNA is in doubt, the DNA is left out and the CDR3 is given as listed by TCRdb. The chain joins TRBV12-3 or TRBV12-4 to TRBJ1-2; the table's D call, TRBD1, has no DNA check behind it. The CDR3 comprises 12 residues, both ends counted. CDR3 sequence reads: CASRRDNYGFTV.

This clonotype turned up a few times. The V call is TRBV25-1, the J call TRBJ1-5; D gene ambiguous. V lost 0 bases and J 0 bases, leaving 12 bases between the germline ends. There are 17 residues in the CDR3. Per the germline V gene, CDR1 is MGHDK and CDR2 is SYGVNS. The CDR3 DNA reads TGTGCCAGCAGTGAATATGGTTGGACCGATAGCAATCAGCCCCAGCATTTT. Translated: CASSEYGWTDSNQPQHF.

This clonotype was picked up many times. V and J are TRBV7-6 and TRBJ2-7, with 7 positions matching TRBD1. With V trimmed by 1 base and J by 12 bases, 6 bases remained unmatched. The V gene's germline CDR1 is SGHVS and CDR2 FNYEAQ. The CDR3 loop spans 12 amino acids. CDR3 coding DNA: TGTGCCAGCAGCTTAGATCCGGGACAGCCGTACTTC. Encoded protein: CASSLDPGQPYF.

The chain is built from TRBV24-1 and TRBJ1-5; D is undetermined. V lost 4 bases to trimming and J lost 7 bases, with 16 bases between them. Germline V lookup: CDR1 KGHDR, CDR2 SFDVKD. The CDR3 spans 15 residues. CDR3 protein: CATSDPGEDEQPQHF. The CDR3 bases are TGTGCCACCAGTGACCCGGGTGAGGATGAACAGCCCCAGCATTTT.

This clonotype was found many times. The rearrangement joins TRBV18 to TRBJ2-5; 7 bases agree with TRBD1. The CDR3 loop spans 12 amino acids. After removal of 8 bases from V and 3 bases from J, the junction contained 3 bases not matched to a gene. The germline gives CDR1 KGHSH, CDR2 LQKENI. CDR3 DNA sequence: TGTGCCAGCACCGACAGGGAAGAGACCCAGTACTTC. Translating it yields CASTDREETQYF.

In its sample, this clonotype was seen a few times. The chain is built from TRBV27 and TRBJ1-3, with D possibly TRBD1 on 5 matching bases. Trimming pared 0 bases from V and 0 bases from J, leaving 9 bases between. The CDR3 extends over 16 amino acids. The germline V gene has CDR1 MNHEY and CDR2 SMNVEV (reference sequence). The CDR3 region is CASSLSGRTSGNTIYF. DNA for the CDR3: TGTGCCAGCAGTTTATCGGGACGGACCTCTGGAAACACCATATATTTT.

This clonotype appeared many times. The chain uses TRBV2 and TRBJ1-1; tentatively, D is TRBD1 (5 bases). The length of the CDR3 is 13 residues. Germline V lookup: CDR1 SNHLY, CDR2 FYNNEI. The V and J ends lost 7 bases and 0 bases respectively, with 9 bases between them. CDR3 sequence (DNA): TGTGCCAGCAAGGGACCGGTGAACACTGAAGCTTTCTTT. Protein sequence: CASKGPVNTEAFF.

This clonotype was recorded many times. The rearrangement links TRBV6-2 or TRBV6-3 to TRBJ2-7; weak D call: TRBD2 (6 bases). The CDR3 runs 14 residues. The germline CDR1 and CDR2 sequences are MNHEY and SVGEGT. The V end lost 0 bases, the J end lost 6 bases, and 12 bases lay between the germline ends. The CDR3 DNA is TGTGCCAGCAGTTACTCCGGGGGAGGAGGCGAGCAGTACTTC. Amino acid sequence: CASSYSGGGGEQYF.

The chain recombines TRBV4-1 with TRBJ1-1; 7 bases fit TRBD1. There are 16 residues in the CDR3. V shed 1 base, J shed 1 base, and the junction held 6 bases outside the gene matches. Germline V gene data show CDR1 as MGHRA and CDR2 as YSYEKL. DNA of the CDR3: TGCGCCAGCAGCCAAGGGCCGGGACAGCAGAACACTGAAGCTTTCTTT. Amino acids: CASSQGPGQQNTEAFF.

The genes are TRBV5-1 and TRBJ1-1, with 10 bases matching TRBD1. V trimming: 7 bases; J trimming: 6 bases; junction bases outside the gene matches: 9. This CDR3 has 14 amino acids. CDR1 is SGHRS and CDR2 is YFSETQ in the germline V gene. The DNA of the CDR3 is TGCGCCAGCGGACCGGGACAGGGGATGCCTGAAGCTTTCTTT. The encoded protein is CASGPGQGMPEAFF.

CDR3 nucleotides: TGCAGTCCTCTGAACACTGAAGCTTTCTTT. Translating it yields CSPLNTEAFF. V usage is TRBV20-1 and J usage is TRBJ1-1, with D unclear. Per germline, CDR1 DFQATT and CDR2 SNEGSKA (reference sequence). The CDR3 runs 10 residues. The V end was cut by 8 bases, the J end by 0 bases, with 4 bases between.

V usage is TRBV7-2 and J usage is TRBJ2-5; no definite D call. CDR1 and CDR2 from the germline V gene are SGHTA and FQGNSA. Trimming pared 3 bases from V and 5 bases from J, leaving 10 bases between. This CDR3 comprises 13 residues. For the CDR3, the DNA is TGTGCCAGCAGCTTTCAAGATAGGGAGACCCAGTACTTC. Translation gives CASSFQDRETQYF. The full variable domain, in which reference TRBV7-2 and TRBJ2-5 provide the parts outside the CDR3, is GAGVSQSPSNKVTEKGKDVELRCDPISGHTALYWYRQSLGQGLEFLIYFQGNSAPDKSGLPSDRFSAERTGGSVSTLTIQRTQQEDSAVYLCASSFQDRETQYFGPGTRLLVL.

A note on this clonotype: Since a much larger clone is just one base distant, this may be a read error. CDR3 sequence: CATSRDHRTRAAKNIQYF. CDR3 nucleotides: TGTGCCACCAGCAGAGATCATAGGACTAGGGCCGCCAAAAACATTCAGTACTTC. The V call is TRBV15, the J call TRBJ2-4; 7 nucleotides agree with TRBD2. Germline V gene lookup returns CDR1 LNHNV and CDR2 YYDKDF (reference sequence). This CDR3 region has 18 residues. The V segment lost 0 bases and the J segment 1 base; nucleotides outside the gene matches: 9. Variable domain in full (rest from reference TRBV15 and TRBJ2-4): DAMVIQNPRYQVTQFGKPVTLSCSQTLNHNVMYWYQQKSSQAPKLLFHYYDKDFNNEADTPDNFQSRRPNTSFCFLDIRSPGLGDTAMYLCATSRDHRTRAAKNIQYFGAGTRLSVL.

The CDR3 spells CASSYGTSRSPLHF. CDR3 nucleotide sequence: TGTGCCAGCAGTTACGGGACAAGTCGTTCACCCCTCCACTTT. The chain recombines TRBV6-5 with TRBJ1-6; possibly TRBD1 for D (6 bases). The germline CDR1 and CDR2 sequences are MNHEY and SVGAGI. There are 14 residues in the CDR3. The germline V and J ends were trimmed by 2 bases and 9 bases, with 11 bases remaining between them.

J is TRBJ1-6 and V is TRBV19, with 7 bases matching TRBD1. The CDR3 loop spans 15 amino acids. Germline CDR1 is LNHDA and CDR2 is SQIVND (reference sequence). The J segment lost 7 bases and the V segment lost 5 bases, leaving 8 bases of the junction unmatched. Here the CDR3 DNA reads TGTGCCAGTAGTGTTAACAGGGGTACGAATTCACCCCTCCACTTT. Translating gives CASSVNRGTNSPLHF.

This clonotype was found a few times. V usage is TRBV18 and J usage is TRBJ1-1; D remains unclear. Deletions cut 4 bases from V and 3 bases from J, with 15 bases between. The CDR3 is made up of 15 amino acids. Per germline, CDR1 KGHSH and CDR2 LQKENI. CDR3 nucleotides: TGTGCCAGCTCACGCGACCGGGTCTCCTACACTGAAGCTTTCTTT. Amino acid sequence: CASSRDRVSYTEAFF.

This clonotype showed up just a few times. J is TRBJ2-5 and V is TRBV12-3 or TRBV12-4; D unresolved. This CDR3 has 14 amino acids. Between the trimmed V and J ends, which lost 4 bases and 5 bases, there was a span of 14 bases. CDR3 bases: TGTGCCAGCAGTTCGGAAACTTATATGGAGACCCAGTACTTC. Its translation is CASSSETYMETQYF.

This chain connects TRBV27 to TRBJ2-7; D is uncertain. There are 16 residues in the CDR3. V was cut by 6 bases and J by 5 bases, with 23 bases left in between. The germline gives CDR1 MNHEY, CDR2 SMNVEV (reference sequence). CDR3 DNA: TGTGCCAGCAGATCCACGGACCGATTTCGTTCCCACGAGCAGTACTTC. As protein: CASRSTDRFRSHEQYF.

Ten or more counts support this clonotype. The chain combines TRBV19 with TRBJ1-5; 7 nucleotides align to TRBD1. The germline V gene encodes CDR1 LNHDA and CDR2 SQIVND (reference sequence). The junction had 10 bases not matched to a gene; V was cut back by 7 bases and J by 1 base. This CDR3 is built from 16 residues. This CDR3 reads CASTIRGGTSNQPQHF. CDR3 sequence (DNA): TGTGCCAGTACCATTAGAGGGGGCACAAGCAATCAGCCCCAGCATTTT.

This clonotype was observed once. Compared with germline, one end of the junction differs, possibly owing to a read error. The V call is TRBV13, the J call TRBJ2-7; tentatively, D is TRBD2 (5 bases). The CDR3 extends over 15 amino acids. Germline CDR1 and CDR2: PRHDT and FYEKMQ (reference sequence). The CDR3 protein is CASSLGAAALYEQYF. The CDR3 coding sequence is TGTGCCAGCAGCTTAGGGGCAGCGGCGCTCTACGAACAGTACTTC. Full variable domain (remainder filled in from reference TRBV13 and TRBJ2-7): AAGVIQSPRHLIKEKRETATLKCYPIPRHDTVYWYQQGPGQDPQFLISFYEKMQSDKGSIPDRFSAQQFSDYHSELNMSSLELGDSALYFCASSLGAAALYEQYFGPGTRLTVT.

This clonotype has a handful of counts. The V and J genes are TRBV30 and TRBJ1-2; possibly TRBD1 for D (6 bases). V shed 2 bases and J shed 6 bases, with 7 bases lying between them. CDR1 is GTSNPN, CDR2 SVGIG, per germline (reference sequence). The CDR3 spans 11 residues. DNA for the CDR3: TGTGCCTGGAGTACAGGGAATGGCTACACCTTC. Translating gives CAWSTGNGYTF.